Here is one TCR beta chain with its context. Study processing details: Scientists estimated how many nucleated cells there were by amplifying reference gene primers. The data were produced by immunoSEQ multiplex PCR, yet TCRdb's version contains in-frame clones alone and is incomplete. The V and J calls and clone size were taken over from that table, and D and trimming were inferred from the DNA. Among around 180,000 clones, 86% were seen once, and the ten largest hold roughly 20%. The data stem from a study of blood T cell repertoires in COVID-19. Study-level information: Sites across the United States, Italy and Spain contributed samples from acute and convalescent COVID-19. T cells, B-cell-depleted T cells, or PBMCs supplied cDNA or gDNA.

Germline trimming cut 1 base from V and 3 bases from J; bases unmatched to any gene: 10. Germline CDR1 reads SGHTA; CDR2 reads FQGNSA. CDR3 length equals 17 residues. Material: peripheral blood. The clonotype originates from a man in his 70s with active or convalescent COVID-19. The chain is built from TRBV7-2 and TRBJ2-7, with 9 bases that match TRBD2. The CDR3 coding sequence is TGTGCCAGCAGCTTAGATAGCAGCGGGGGGTTTCTCTACGAGCAGTACTTC. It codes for CASSLDSSGGFLYEQYF.